The 19 T cell receptor beta chains below were found in one sample sequenced in a study of shared clonotypes between healthy human individuals (dated by TCRdb to between 2020 and 2021). The method behind the library was the immunoSEQ multiplex PCR assay. The table comes from immuneACCESS by way of TCRdb, which keeps in-frame sequences with V and J called. Part of the clones is missing from these tables; in studies checked, under half for an unresolved V gene and the rest for unknown reasons. This sample lists about 990,000 clones; approximately 80% were detected once. The ten biggest clones cover 0.6% to 0.75% of the sample. The specimen was memory CD4+ T cells from PBMCs. The cell subset or site label for this specimen denotes: CD45RA-negative fraction. Receptors were obtained from a man between 18 and 29 years old in good health. Some clones in this sample may be carry-over from other donors' samples.

The V and J genes are TRBV7-6 and TRBJ2-7; 7 bases line up with TRBD2. There are 13 residues in the CDR3. V shed 5 bases and J 7 bases; nucleotides not matched to a gene: 8. Germline CDR1 SGHVS, CDR2 FNYEAQ. CDR3 region: CASSQTPGGEQYF. For the CDR3, the DNA is TGTGCCAGCAGCCAAACTCCGGGGGGAGAGCAGTACTTC.

Turning to this clone: A much larger clone lies a single base off, so this may be a read error. The same CDR3 is also encoded by other DNA sequences in this sample. The chain recombines TRBV7-9 with TRBJ1-1; D not resolved. This CDR3 region has 13 residues. V lost 1 base and J lost 1, with 4 bases in between. Germline V gene data show CDR1 as SEHNR and CDR2 as FQNEAQ (reference sequence). The CDR3 DNA sequence: TGTGCCAGCAGCTTAGGGTGGAACACTGAAGCTTTCTTT. Its protein is CASSLGWNTEAFF.

A single count supports this clone. This may stem from a read error, because a much larger clone lies one nucleotide away. The V call is TRBV7-3, the J call TRBJ2-3; possibly TRBD2 for D (6 bases). This CDR3 has 15 residues. Trimming shortened V by 1 base and J by 1 base, and 9 bases separated the two germline ends. Germline V CDR1 and CDR2: SGHTA, FQGTGA. In DNA form, the CDR3 reads TGTGCCAGCAGCTTAATATCTAGCGGCACAGATACGCAGTATTTT. Residues: CASSLISSGTDTQYF.

This clone was detected many times. Different DNA sequences within this sample yield the same CDR3. The chain links TRBV4-2 to TRBJ1-1; no reliable D call. Trimming removed 1 base from V and 0 bases from J, with 12 bases in between. In germline, CDR1 is LGHNA, CDR2 YNFKEQ. The CDR3 consists of 16 residues. CDR3 residues: CASSQVLASMNTEAFF. Here the CDR3 DNA reads TGTGCCAGCAGCCAAGTTCTGGCGTCAATGAACACTGAAGCTTTCTTT.

J is TRBJ2-1 and V is TRBV10-3; no definite D call. The germline CDR1 and CDR2 sequences are ENHRY and SYGVKD. The CDR3 contains 15 residues. V dropped 4 bases and J dropped 3 bases, with 13 bases sitting between them. The CDR3 nucleotides read TGTGCCATCAGTGCTTCGCTTGTGAGCTACAATGAGCAGTTCTTC. It is translated as CAISASLVSYNEQFF.

V gene TRBV28 combines with J gene TRBJ1-2; possible D gene TRBD1, 5 bases. The CDR3 is made up of 15 amino acids. The V end lost 5 bases, the J end lost 5 bases, and 18 bases lay between the germline ends. The germline CDR1 and CDR2 sequences are MDHEN and SYDVKM. The DNA for the CDR3 is TGTGCCAGCAGTAGCACCCCCGGGACCGAGTATGGCTACACCTTC. The encoded protein is CASSSTPGTEYGYTF.

This clone was seen only a few times. This sequence joins TRBV19 and TRBJ2-7; D is uncertain. This CDR3 has 14 amino acids. CDR1 is LNHDA and CDR2 is SQIVND in the germline V gene (reference sequence). The germline V and J ends were trimmed by 6 bases and 3 bases, with 15 bases remaining between them. CDR3: CASSSPHESYEQYF. The CDR3 nucleotides are TGTGCCAGTAGCTCCCCCCACGAAAGCTACGAGCAGTACTTC.

The rearrangement uses TRBV5-1 and TRBJ2-2; 8 bases are a match to TRBD2. J gave up 4 bases and V 4 bases, and 6 bases lay outside the gene matches. This CDR3 comprises 15 residues. CDR1 and CDR2 (germline): SGHRS, YFSETQ. CDR3 region: CASSVGLAGTGELFF. The CDR3 DNA reads TGCGCCAGCAGCGTCGGACTAGCCGGCACCGGGGAGCTGTTTTTT.

The chain combines TRBV9 with TRBJ2-5, with a possible D match to TRBD1 (6 bases). The CDR3 sequence is 14 residues long. CDR1 is SGDLS and CDR2 is YYNGEE in the germline V gene. Trimming took 1 base from V and 5 from J, leaving 12 bases between them. CDR3 sequence (DNA): TGTGCCAGCAGCGTACAGGGGTCAGCGGAGACCCAGTACTTC. Translating it yields CASSVQGSAETQYF.

The rearrangement joins TRBV2 to TRBJ2-6; 8 bases match TRBD2. V was clipped by 5 bases and J by 4 bases; unmatched bases: 7. The CDR3 is made up of 16 amino acids. Germline assignment: CDR1 SNHLY and CDR2 FYNNEI. CDR3 DNA sequence: TGTGCCAGCAGTAGTCGGGAGGGGCAAGGGGCCAACGTCCTGACTTTC. Translation gives CASSSREGQGANVLTF.

This chain joins TRBV7-3 and TRBJ1-1, with 7 bases identical to TRBD1. The CDR3 has 14 amino acids. The germline V gene has CDR1 SGHTA and CDR2 FQGTGA. V gave up 5 bases and J gave up 5 bases; unmatched junction bases: 8. CDR3 sequence (DNA): TGTGCCAGCAGCCAGATCGGGACAGCAACTGAAGCTTTCTTT. This sequence encodes CASSQIGTATEAFF.

The V call is TRBV2, the J call TRBJ2-7; TRBD2 aligns across 13 bases. V shed 7 bases, J shed 5 bases, and the junction held 17 bases outside the gene matches. Germline CDR1 SNHLY, CDR2 FYNNEI. The CDR3 extends over 18 amino acids. The CDR3 DNA sequence: TGTGCCAGCAAGATCTTCACTAGCGGGAGGGCCAGTTTCGACGAGCAGTACTTC. It translates to CASKIFTSGRASFDEQYF. The variable domain in full, with the rest retrieved from reference TRBV2 and TRBJ2-7, is EPEVTQTPSHQVTQMGQEVILRCVPISNHLYFYWYRQILGQKVEFLVSFYNNEISEKSEIFDDQFSVERPDGSNFTLKIRSTKLEDSAMYFCASKIFTSGRASFDEQYFGPGTRLTVT.

This clone was counted a single time. This rearrangement joins TRBV5-1 to TRBJ1-3; D is undetermined. The germline gives CDR1 SGHRS, CDR2 YFSETQ. Trimming took off 1 base at V and 0 bases at J, with 14 bases between the two ends. This CDR3 region has 17 residues. CDR3 coding DNA: TGCGCCAGCAGCTTGATCGGCGGGGATTTCTCTGGAAACACCATATATTTT. Residues: CASSLIGGDFSGNTIYF.

In this sample, this clone turned up a few times. The DNA of the CDR3 is TGTGCCAGCAGCTCGTACAGGGGGGACGGCTACACCTTC. Translating gives CASSSYRGDGYTF. The chain employs TRBV7-2 and TRBJ1-2, with 8 bases lining up with TRBD1. After removal of 4 bases from V and 8 bases from J, the junction contained 6 bases not matched to a gene. The germline gives CDR1 SGHTA, CDR2 FQGNSA. The CDR3 contains 13 residues.

This chain uses TRBV7-3 with TRBJ2-1; 7 bases fit TRBD1. Germline trimming cut 5 bases from V and 4 bases from J; bases unmatched to any gene: 5. CDR1 SGHTA and CDR2 FQGTGA come from the germline V gene. The CDR3 totals 14 residues. The DNA for the CDR3 is TGTGCCAGCAGCCCGGGACAGAAATACAATGAGCAGTTCTTC. It is translated as CASSPGQKYNEQFF.

This clone has just a few counts. The chain carries TRBV6-4 and TRBJ2-7, with D maybe TRBD1 (6 bases). There are 17 residues in the CDR3. Trimming shortened V by 2 bases and J by 3 bases, and 20 bases separated the two germline ends. Germline CDR1 and CDR2: MRHNA and SNTAGT. CDR3 sequence (DNA): TGTGCCAGCAGTGACGGTCTTCTGGGGGCCCCGGTCTACGAGCAGTACTTC. Translated: CASSDGLLGAPVYEQYF.

The V and J genes are TRBV6-1 and TRBJ2-2; no reliable D call. CDR1 MNHNS and CDR2 SASEGT come from the germline V gene. Between the trimmed V and J ends, which lost 6 bases and 4 bases, there was a span of 9 bases. The CDR3 consists of 13 residues. The CDR3 nucleotides read TGTGCCAGCAGGAAATCCCCCACCGGGGAGCTGTTTTTT. This codes for CASRKSPTGELFF.

The chain has TRBV5-1 and TRBJ1-2; D gene unclear. CDR1 and CDR2 (germline): SGHRS, YFSETQ. Trimming stripped 0 bases from V and 4 bases from J, with 10 bases between. The CDR3 is made up of 14 amino acids. DNA for the CDR3: TGCGCCAGCAGCTTGGCTGGAGAGAGCTATGGCTACACCTTC. Its protein is CASSLAGESYGYTF.

V and J are TRBV5-1 and TRBJ2-3; a weak D match, TRBD1 (5 bases). This CDR3 has 15 amino acids. CDR1 is SGHRS and CDR2 is YFSETQ in the germline V gene. Deletions cut 0 bases from V and 0 bases from J, with 8 bases between. The CDR3 loop is CASSLVGASTDTQYF. The CDR3 DNA follows: TGCGCCAGCAGCTTGGTTGGGGCAAGCACAGATACGCAGTATTTT.